There are a few counts of the clone carrying this T cell receptor beta chain. The antigen remains unidentified. This entry comes from a study of cytomegalovirus exposure and HLA in healthy donors. Notes on the study in general: On later analysis, the bulk of CMV-associated TCR beta chains appeared to be HLA-restricted.

CDR1 and CDR2 from the germline V gene are SGHRS and YFSETQ. Trimming cost V 7 bases and J 4 bases; bases outside gene matches: 6. This CDR3 is 13 amino acids long. The PCR contained 60 Vbeta and 13 Jbeta primers. Some clones are missing from TCRdb's copy, which holds only in-frame ones; the method was immunoSEQ multiplex PCR. There are 120,000 or so clones in the sample; approximately 77% occur only once, and 1.8% lies in the top ten. The rearrangement uses TRBV5-1 and TRBJ1-2; 8 bases agree with TRBD1. The sequence derives from a man in his late teens or twenties in good health and CMV-seronegative. What was sequenced was PBMCs. CDR3 residues: CASRGTGAYGYTF. The CDR3 coding sequence is TGCGCCAGCCGGGGGACAGGAGCCTATGGCTACACCTTC.